A selection of T cell receptor beta chains follows, all from one sample in a study of T-cell reconstitution after alpha-beta-depleted transplantation in children. TCRdb itself ran the PCR reads through MiXCR, one entry per CDR3 protein. The sample has under 250,000 distinct CDR3 sequences, roughly a quarter seen once; the top ten hold more than 4.5%. The material was PBMCs, mostly from graft donor cells, obtained 360 days after TCRalphabeta/CD19-depleted stem cell transplant. Receptors were obtained from a female patient between 2 and 15 years old who had a stem cell transplant for congenital amegakaryocytic thrombocytopenia, so the T cells may come from the graft donor. Both conserved end residues are part of each CDR3. Each record gives: V gene, D gene, J gene, clone size, CDR3 protein, CDR3 DNA. A D gene is named only where the DNA matches it firmly. Clone sizes are given selectively: once, few, many, or a class where the clone is expanded.

>TRBV20-1|-|TRBJ2-5|many
CSAILQEQETQYF
TGCAGTGCTATCCTACAAGAGCAAGAGACCCAGTACTTC
>TRBV12-3/TRBV12-4|-|TRBJ1-6|many
CASSLGQPNSPLHF
TGTGCCAGCAGTTTAGGGCAGCCCAATTCACCCCTCCACTTT
>TRBV29-1|-|TRBJ2-5|few
CSVERIRRETQYF
TGCAGCGTTGAACGCATCAGGAGAGAGACCCAGTACTTC
>TRBV7-9|-|TRBJ2-5|-
CASSPRRLGGETQYF
TGTGCCAGCAGCCCACGACGTTTGGGTGGGGAGACCCAGTACTTC
>TRBV3-1|TRBD1|TRBJ1-2|-
CASSQDPGGYNYGYTF
TGTGCCAGCAGCCAAGATCCAGGGGGCTATAACTATGGCTACACCTTC
>TRBV7-3|-|TRBJ2-2|-
CASNLNGHTGELFF
TGTGCCAGCAACCTAAACGGACACACCGGGGAGCTGTTTTTT
>TRBV7-9|TRBD1|TRBJ1-4|few
CASSGRTGANEKLFF
TGTGCCAGCAGCGGCCGGACAGGGGCTAATGAAAAACTGTTTTTT
>TRBV9|TRBD2|TRBJ2-7|many
CASSGEVRTSGRYEQYF
TGTGCCAGCAGCGGGGAAGTCAGGACTAGCGGGAGATACGAGCAGTACTTC
>TRBV13|-|TRBJ2-6|-
CASSRRGSGANVLTF
TGTGCCAGCAGCCGACGGGGTTCCGGGGCCAACGTCCTGACTTTC
>TRBV12-3/TRBV12-4|TRBD2|TRBJ2-7|many
CASSSGTSGASYEQYF
TGTGCCAGCAGTTCAGGGACTAGCGGGGCTTCCTACGAGCAGTACTTC
>TRBV5-4|-|TRBJ2-3|-
CASSPVVRGGDTQYF
TGTGCCAGCAGCCCCGTCGTAAGAGGGGGTGATACGCAGTATTTT
>TRBV5-6|-|TRBJ1-6|few
CASSLLGSYNSPLHF
TGTGCCAGCAGCTTGTTGGGTTCCTATAATTCACCCCTCCACTTT
>TRBV10-3|-|TRBJ1-5|-
CAISEAGTENQPQHF
TGTGCCATCAGTGAGGCTGGGACGGAGAATCAGCCCCAGCATTTT
>TRBV10-3|TRBD2|TRBJ2-3|many
CAITTTSGATDTQYF
TGTGCCATCACCACCACTAGCGGAGCCACAGATACGCAGTATTTT
>TRBV3-1|-|TRBJ2-5|many
CASSQGAYQETQYF
TGTGCCAGCAGCCAAGGGGCGTACCAAGAGACCCAGTACTTC
>TRBV5-1|TRBD1|TRBJ2-7|-
CASSTTGAEPYEQYF
TGCGCCAGCAGCACGACAGGGGCCGAGCCCTACGAGCAGTACTTC
>TRBV29-1|-|TRBJ2-6|few
CSVDTGYSSGANVLTF
TGCAGCGTTGATACCGGTTATAGCTCTGGGGCCAACGTCCTGACTTTC
>TRBV19|-|TRBJ2-5|-
CASSMSGRETQYF
TGTGCCAGTAGTATGAGTGGTAGAGAGACCCAGTACTTC
>TRBV12-3/TRBV12-4|TRBD1|TRBJ1-2|once
CASRDRVGYTF
TGTGCCAGCAGGGACAGGGTTGGCTACACCTTC
>TRBV7-3|TRBD2|TRBJ2-3|-
CASRRSGSTDTQYF
TGTGCCAGCAGACGTAGCGGGAGCACAGATACGCAGTATTTT
>TRBV10-2|-|TRBJ1-1|-
CASLFFAGENTEAFF
TGCGCCTCCCTCTTTTTTGCGGGCGAGAACACTGAAGCTTTCTTT
>TRBV20-1|TRBD1|TRBJ2-7|-
CSARAGGSYEQYF
TGCAGTGCTAGAGCAGGGGGCTCCTACGAGCAGTACTTC
>TRBV28|-|TRBJ1-3|few
CASSFYRDSGNTIYF
TGTGCCAGCAGTTTTTATCGTGACTCTGGAAACACCATATATTTT
>TRBV6-2/TRBV6-3|TRBD1|TRBJ2-7|-
CASSYPGQGTYEQYF
TGTGCCAGCAGTTACCCGGGACAGGGAACATACGAGCAGTACTTC
>TRBV2|-|TRBJ1-4|many
CASRALFANEKLFF
TGTGCCAGCAGGGCCCTATTTGCTAATGAAAAACTGTTTTTT
>TRBV18|TRBD1|TRBJ2-6|few
CASLDRDPPGANVLTF
TGTGCCAGCTTGGACAGGGACCCCCCTGGGGCCAACGTCCTGACTTTC
>TRBV18|-|TRBJ1-6|-
CASSPVSSKNSPLHF
TGTGCCAGCTCACCAGTCAGTTCAAAAAATTCACCCCTCCACTTT
>TRBV3-1|-|TRBJ2-7|-
CASSDRPSGEQYF
TGTGCCAGCAGTGATCGGCCCTCAGGGGAGCAGTACTTC
>TRBV27|-|TRBJ2-7|many
CASSLYTGNNEQYF
TGTGCCAGCAGTTTGTATACAGGGAACAACGAGCAGTACTTC
>TRBV20-1|TRBD2|TRBJ2-3|few
CSAEGGDEGTDTQYF
TGCAGTGCCGAGGGAGGGGATGAGGGCACAGATACGCAGTATTTT
>TRBV30|-|TRBJ2-7|-
CAWSVGGSSYEQYF
TGTGCCTGGAGTGTCGGTGGGTCCTCCTACGAGCAGTACTTC
>TRBV12-5|-|TRBJ1-1|-
CASGLFDAEAFF
TGTGCTAGTGGTTTGTTCGATGCTGAAGCTTTCTTT
>TRBV7-9|-|TRBJ2-7|-
CASSLDGLGEQYF
TGTGCCAGCAGCCTCGACGGATTGGGGGAGCAGTACTTC
>TRBV6-2/TRBV6-3|-|TRBJ2-1|many
CASSPEGSYNEQFF
TGTGCCAGCAGCCCCGAGGGGTCCTACAATGAGCAGTTCTTC
>TRBV9|TRBD2|TRBJ2-1|-
CASGLAGRPGEQFF
TGTGCCAGCGGGCTAGCGGGGAGGCCGGGTGAGCAGTTCTTC
>TRBV27|TRBD2|TRBJ2-3|-
CATRIAGSGTDTQYF
TGTGCGACACGAATAGCGGGAAGCGGCACAGATACGCAGTATTTT
>TRBV5-1|TRBD1|TRBJ1-1|few
CASRKGAQASWNTEAFF
TGCGCCAGCAGGAAGGGGGCCCAGGCCTCTTGGAACACTGAAGCTTTCTTT
>TRBV2|TRBD1|TRBJ1-2|-
CASRLDRASPYGYTF
TGTGCCAGCAGATTAGACAGGGCCTCTCCCTATGGCTACACCTTC
>TRBV12-3/TRBV12-4|TRBD1|TRBJ2-3|-
CASSGDRADTQYF
TGTGCCAGCAGTGGGGACAGGGCAGATACGCAGTATTTT
>TRBV20-1|-|TRBJ2-7|few
CSASRGAQEQYF
TGCAGTGCTAGTCGGGGGGCGCAGGAGCAGTACTTC
>TRBV28|TRBD1|TRBJ2-7|few
CASTRQGIGYEQYF
TGTGCCAGCACCAGACAGGGAATTGGCTACGAGCAGTACTTC
>TRBV9|-|TRBJ2-5|-
CASSAEDLQETQYF
TGTGCCAGCAGCGCGGAGGATCTCCAAGAGACCCAGTACTTC
>TRBV28|-|TRBJ2-2|-
CASSLLAGLGTGELFF
TGTGCCAGCAGTTTACTGGCCGGGTTAGGCACCGGGGAGCTGTTTTTT
>TRBV11-2|-|TRBJ1-5|-
CASSLEGTRFSNQPQHF
TGTGCCAGCAGCTTAGAAGGGACGAGGTTTAGCAATCAGCCCCAGCATTTT
>TRBV12-3/TRBV12-4|TRBD2|TRBJ2-5|-
CASRRRAGDQETQYF
TGTGCCAGCAGACGCCGTGCGGGGGACCAAGAGACCCAGTACTTC
>TRBV28|-|TRBJ2-1|many
CASSFPGQGWRDEQFF
TGTGCCAGCAGTTTCCCTGGGCAGGGCTGGCGGGATGAGCAGTTCTTC
>TRBV4-1|-|TRBJ2-4|-
CASSPRPARVAKNIQYF
TGCGCCAGCAGCCCGAGGCCGGCCAGGGTTGCCAAAAACATTCAGTACTTC
>TRBV19|-|TRBJ1-1|-
CASRKQILNTEAFF
TGTGCCAGTAGAAAACAGATATTGAACACTGAAGCTTTCTTT
>TRBV20-1|-|TRBJ1-4|few
CSARGYPGTPNEKLFF
TGCAGTGCTAGAGGTTACCCCGGGACCCCTAATGAAAAACTGTTTTTT
>TRBV7-9|TRBD1|TRBJ1-3|few
CASSLRQGGNTIYF
TGTGCCAGCAGCTTACGACAGGGGGGAAACACCATATATTTT
>TRBV11-2|TRBD1|TRBJ2-1|many
CASSLGQGANEQFF
TGTGCCAGCAGCTTAGGACAGGGGGCGAATGAGCAGTTCTTC
>TRBV24-1|TRBD2|TRBJ2-1|-
CATSDTGTSIYEQFF
TGTGCCACCAGTGATACCGGGACTAGCATCTATGAGCAGTTCTTC
>TRBV30|-|TRBJ2-2|-
CAWSGIGELFF
TGTGCCTGGAGTGGGATCGGGGAGCTGTTTTTT
>TRBV9|TRBD1|TRBJ2-7|few
CASSPTDRENYEQYF
TGTGCCAGCAGCCCCACCGACAGGGAAAATTACGAGCAGTACTTC
>TRBV12-3/TRBV12-4|-|TRBJ1-1|many
CASSLEGRAFF
TGTGCCAGCAGTTTAGAGGGGAGAGCTTTCTTT
>TRBV30|-|TRBJ1-1|-
CAWIGWAGLNTEAFF
TGTGCCTGGATCGGCTGGGCGGGACTGAACACTGAAGCTTTCTTT
>TRBV12-3/TRBV12-4|-|TRBJ1-5|many
CASRRRGNQPQHF
TGTGCCAGCAGGAGGCGGGGCAATCAGCCCCAGCATTTT
>TRBV29-1|TRBD2|TRBJ2-1|many
CSVQGLAYNEQFF
TGCAGCGTTCAGGGACTAGCGTACAATGAGCAGTTCTTC
>TRBV20-1|-|TRBJ1-5|-
CSASRETVLFSNQPQHF
TGCAGTGCTAGCCGGGAAACTGTACTCTTTAGCAATCAGCCCCAGCATTTT